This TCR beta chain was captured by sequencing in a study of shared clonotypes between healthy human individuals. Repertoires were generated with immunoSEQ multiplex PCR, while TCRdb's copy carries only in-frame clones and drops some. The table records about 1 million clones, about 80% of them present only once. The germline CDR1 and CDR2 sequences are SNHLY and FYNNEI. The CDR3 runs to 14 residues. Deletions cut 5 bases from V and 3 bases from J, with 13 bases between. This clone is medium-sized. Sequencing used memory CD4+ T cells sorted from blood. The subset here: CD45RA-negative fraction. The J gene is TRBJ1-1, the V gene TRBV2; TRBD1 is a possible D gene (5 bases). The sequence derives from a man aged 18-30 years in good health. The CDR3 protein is CASSRAGRDTEAFF. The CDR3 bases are TGTGCCAGCAGTCGGGCAGGGAGGGACACTGAAGCTTTCTTT.